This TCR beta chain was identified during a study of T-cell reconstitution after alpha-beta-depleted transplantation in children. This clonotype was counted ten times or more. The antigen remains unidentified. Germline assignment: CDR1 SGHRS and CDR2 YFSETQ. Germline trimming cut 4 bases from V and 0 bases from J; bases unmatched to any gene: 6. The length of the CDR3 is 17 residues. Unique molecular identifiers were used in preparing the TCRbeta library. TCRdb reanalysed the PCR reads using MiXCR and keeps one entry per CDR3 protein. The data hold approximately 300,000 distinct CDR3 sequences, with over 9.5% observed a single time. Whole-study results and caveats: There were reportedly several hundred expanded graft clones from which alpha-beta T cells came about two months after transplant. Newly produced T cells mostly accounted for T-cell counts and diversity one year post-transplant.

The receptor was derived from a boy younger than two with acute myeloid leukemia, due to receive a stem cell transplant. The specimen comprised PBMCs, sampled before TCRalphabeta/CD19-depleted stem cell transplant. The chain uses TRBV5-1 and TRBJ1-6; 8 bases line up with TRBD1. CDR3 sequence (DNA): TGCGCCAGCAGCCCCTGGGACAGGAGCTCCTATAATTCACCCCTCCACTTT. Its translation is CASSPWDRSSYNSPLHF.